This T cell receptor (beta chain) was observed in a study of T cell changes during pregnancy in multiple sclerosis. Profiled with immunoSEQ multiplex PCR; TCRdb holds only in-frame clones, not every one. The profile shows roughly 57,000 clones, more than 90% of them singletons. V shed 10 bases and J 4 bases; nucleotides not matched to a gene: 8. Germline V gives CDR1 SNHLY, CDR2 FYNNEI. The CDR3 length is 13 residues. This receptor was identified in a female donor with multiple sclerosis, enrolled in a pregnancy study. The chain is built from TRBV2 and TRBJ1-2, with 8 bases fitting TRBD1. This material consisted of CD8+ T cells from peripheral blood mononuclear cells, taken before pregnancy. CDR3 DNA: TGTGCCACCCTTACGGGGACAGGCTATGGCTACACCTTC. Encoded protein: CATLTGTGYGYTF.